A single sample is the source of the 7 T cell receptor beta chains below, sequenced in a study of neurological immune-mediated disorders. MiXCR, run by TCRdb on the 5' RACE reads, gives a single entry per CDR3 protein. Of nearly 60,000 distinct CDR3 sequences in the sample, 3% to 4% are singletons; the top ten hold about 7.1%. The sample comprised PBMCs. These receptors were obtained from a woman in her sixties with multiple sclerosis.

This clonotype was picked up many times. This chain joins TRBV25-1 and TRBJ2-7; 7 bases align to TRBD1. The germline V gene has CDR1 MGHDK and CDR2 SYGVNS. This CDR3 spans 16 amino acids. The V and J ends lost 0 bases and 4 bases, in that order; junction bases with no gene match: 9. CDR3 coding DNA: TGTGCCAGCAGTGAATATATCGGGACAGCACCTTACGAGCAGTACTTC. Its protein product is CASSEYIGTAPYEQYF.

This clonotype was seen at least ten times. The CDR3 DNA follows: TGTGCCAGCAGTCAACAGGGAATCTTTCAGCCCCAGCATTTT. This translates into CASSQQGIFQPQHF. The chain carries TRBV5-6 and TRBJ1-5; D possibly corresponds to TRBD1 (6 bases). From germline, CDR1 is SGHDT and CDR2 YYEEEE. This CDR3 is built from 14 residues. V was shortened by 5 bases and J by 6 bases, with 15 bases between the two germline ends.

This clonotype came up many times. The CDR3 here is CASSVGQAVEAFF. CDR3 sequence (DNA): TGTGCCAGCAGTGTGGGACAGGCGGTCGAAGCTTTCTTT. The genes are TRBV2 and TRBJ1-1, with 8 bases identical to TRBD1. Per germline, CDR1 SNHLY and CDR2 FYNNEI. V gave up 4 bases and J gave up 8 bases; unmatched junction bases: 6. The CDR3 has 13 amino acids.

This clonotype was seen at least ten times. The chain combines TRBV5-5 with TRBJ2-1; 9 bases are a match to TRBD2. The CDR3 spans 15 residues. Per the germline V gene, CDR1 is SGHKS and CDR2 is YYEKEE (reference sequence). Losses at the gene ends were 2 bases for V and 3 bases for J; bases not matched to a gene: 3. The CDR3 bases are TGTGCCAGCAGCTTCCTGCGGGGGGGCTACAATGAGCAGTTCTTC. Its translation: CASSFLRGGYNEQFF.

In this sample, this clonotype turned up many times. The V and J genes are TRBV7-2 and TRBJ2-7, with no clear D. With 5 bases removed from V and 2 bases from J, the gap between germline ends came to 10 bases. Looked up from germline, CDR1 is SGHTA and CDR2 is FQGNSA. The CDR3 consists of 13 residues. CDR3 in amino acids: CASSLQVTYEQYF. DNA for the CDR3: TGTGCCAGCAGCCTCCAGGTTACCTACGAGCAGTACTTC.

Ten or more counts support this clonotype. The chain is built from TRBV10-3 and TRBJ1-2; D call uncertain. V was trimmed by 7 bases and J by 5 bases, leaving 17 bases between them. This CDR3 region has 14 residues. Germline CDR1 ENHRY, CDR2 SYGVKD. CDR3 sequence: CAITRVLGLYGYTF. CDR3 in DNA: TGTGCCATCACACGGGTGTTGGGGTTATATGGCTACACCTTC.

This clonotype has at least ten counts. CDR3 protein: CASSLASTTYEQYF. The CDR3 DNA reads as TGTGCCAGCAGTTTAGCCAGTACGACCTACGAGCAGTACTTC. The V call is TRBV27, the J call TRBJ2-7, with no clear D. V shed 2 bases and J shed 2 bases, with 10 bases lying between them. CDR1 MNHEY and CDR2 SMNVEV come from the germline V gene (reference sequence). This CDR3 region has 14 residues.